What follows describes a single T cell receptor (beta chain). This sample was taken from a study of shared clonotypes between healthy human individuals. Trimming removed 4 bases from V and 2 bases from J; junction bases left unmatched: 8. CDR1 SGHRS and CDR2 YFSETQ come from the germline V gene. The CDR3 sequence is 16 residues long. Sequenced by immunoSEQ multiplex PCR; TCRdb stores in-frame clones only, minus some. The sample carries around 2,000,000 clones, roughly 95% recorded once. The receptor was isolated from a man between 18 and 29 years old in good health. The rearrangement uses TRBV5-1 and TRBJ2-5, with 10 bases matching TRBD2. Specimen: naive CD4+ T cells sorted from blood. As to subset: CD45RA+ positively selected. The CDR3 coding sequence is TGCGCCAGCAGCCCCCTAACTAGCGGGGAACAAGAGACCCAGTACTTC. This codes for CASSPLTSGEQETQYF.